This record looks at one T cell receptor (beta chain) sequence and its context. Random hexamers were used to reverse transcribe the RNA input (about 0.5 to 1 ug). One entry per CDR3 protein results from TCRdb running MiXCR on the immunoSEQ multiplex PCR reads. The table records 80,000 to 95,000 distinct CDR3 sequences, 94% of them present only once. These data belong to a study of CD8 T cells in Susac syndrome. Purification of the CD8+ and CD4+ T cells relied on negative isolation, and TEMRA cells underwent FACS enrichment. Between the trimmed V and J ends, which lost 10 bases and 6 bases, there was a span of 12 bases. Germline CDR1 reads LNHDA; CDR2 reads SQIVND (reference sequence). The CDR3 is made up of 11 amino acids.

This sequence originates from a human donor with Susac syndrome. The rearrangement links TRBV19 to TRBJ1-1; D unresolved. Sequences were obtained from CD8+ T cells from PBMCs. CDR3 in amino acids: CATQWAAEAFF. The CDR3 region has the DNA TGTGCCACTCAGTGGGCAGCTGAAGCTTTCTTT.